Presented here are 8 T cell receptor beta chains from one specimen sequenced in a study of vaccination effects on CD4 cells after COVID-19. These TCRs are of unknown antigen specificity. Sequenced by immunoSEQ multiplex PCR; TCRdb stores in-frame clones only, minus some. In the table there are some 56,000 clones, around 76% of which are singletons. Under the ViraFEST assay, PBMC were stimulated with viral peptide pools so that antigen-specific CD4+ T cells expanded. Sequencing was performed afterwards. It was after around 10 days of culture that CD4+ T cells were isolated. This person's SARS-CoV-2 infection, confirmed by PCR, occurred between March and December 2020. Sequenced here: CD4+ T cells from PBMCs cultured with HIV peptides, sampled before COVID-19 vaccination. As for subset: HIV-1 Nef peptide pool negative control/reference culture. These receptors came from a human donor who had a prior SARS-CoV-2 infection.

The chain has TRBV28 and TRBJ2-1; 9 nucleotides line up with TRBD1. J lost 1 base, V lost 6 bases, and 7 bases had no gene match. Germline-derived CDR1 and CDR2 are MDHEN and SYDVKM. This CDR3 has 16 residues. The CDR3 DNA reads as TGTGCCAGCAGGGGACAGGGAGCTGAATCCTACAATGAGCAGTTCTTC. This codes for CASRGQGAESYNEQFF.

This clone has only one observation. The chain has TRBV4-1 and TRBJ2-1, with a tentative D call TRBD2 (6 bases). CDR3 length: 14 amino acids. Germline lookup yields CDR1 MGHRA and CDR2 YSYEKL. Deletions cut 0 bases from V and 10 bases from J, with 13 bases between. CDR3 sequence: CASSQEPRGAEQFF. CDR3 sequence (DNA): TGCGCCAGCAGCCAAGAGCCCCGCGGGGCAGAGCAGTTCTTC.

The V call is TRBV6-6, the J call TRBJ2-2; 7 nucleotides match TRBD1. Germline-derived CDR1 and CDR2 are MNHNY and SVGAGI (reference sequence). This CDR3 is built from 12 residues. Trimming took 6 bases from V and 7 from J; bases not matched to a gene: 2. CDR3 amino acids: CASSRQGGELFF. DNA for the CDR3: TGTGCCAGCAGCAGACAGGGCGGGGAGCTGTTTTTT.

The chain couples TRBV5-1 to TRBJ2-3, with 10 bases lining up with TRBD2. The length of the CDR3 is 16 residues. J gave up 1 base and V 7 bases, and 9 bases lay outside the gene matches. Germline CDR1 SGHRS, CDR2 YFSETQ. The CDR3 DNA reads TGCGCCAGCCGCATCCTAGCGGGAGTGGGCACAGATACGCAGTATTTT. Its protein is CASRILAGVGTDTQYF.

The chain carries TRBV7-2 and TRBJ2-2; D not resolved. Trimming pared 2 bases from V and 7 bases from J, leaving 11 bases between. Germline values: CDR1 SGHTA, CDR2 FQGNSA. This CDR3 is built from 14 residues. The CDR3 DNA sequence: TGTGCCAGCAGCTTAAAACTCCTGGGCGGGGAGCTGTTTTTT. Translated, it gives CASSLKLLGGELFF.

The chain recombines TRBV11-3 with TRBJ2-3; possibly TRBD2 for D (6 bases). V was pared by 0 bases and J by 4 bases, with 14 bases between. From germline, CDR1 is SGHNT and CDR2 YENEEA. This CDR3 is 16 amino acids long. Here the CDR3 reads CASSLDGAGRSDTQYF. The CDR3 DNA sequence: TGTGCCAGCAGCTTAGATGGGGCGGGACGTTCAGATACGCAGTATTTT.

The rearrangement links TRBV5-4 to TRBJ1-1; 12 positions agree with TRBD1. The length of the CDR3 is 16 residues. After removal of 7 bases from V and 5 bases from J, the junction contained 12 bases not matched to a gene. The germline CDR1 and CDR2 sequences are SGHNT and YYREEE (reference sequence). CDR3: CASYSGQGARGTEAFF. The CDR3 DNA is TGTGCCAGCTATTCGGGACAGGGGGCTCGGGGGACTGAAGCTTTCTTT.

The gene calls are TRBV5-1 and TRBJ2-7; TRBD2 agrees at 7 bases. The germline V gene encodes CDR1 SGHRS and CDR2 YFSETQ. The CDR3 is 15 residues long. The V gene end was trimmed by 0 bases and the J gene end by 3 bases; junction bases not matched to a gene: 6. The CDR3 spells CASSLGLADDYEQYF. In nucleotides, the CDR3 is TGCGCCAGCAGCTTGGGTCTAGCGGACGACTACGAGCAGTACTTC.